This is a list of T cell receptor beta chains from one sample in a study of siplizumab effects on memory and regulatory T cells. Here immunoSEQ multiplex PCR was the method, and the copy in TCRdb shows in-frame clones only, minus some. The table has approximately 100,000 clones, about 90% seen once; the top ten hold roughly 2.8%. Material for sequencing was CD4+ T cells sorted from blood. The receptors stem from a human donor in good health. Some clones in this sample may be carry-over from other donors' samples. Each CDR3 is given with its conserved first and last residue. A D gene is named only where the DNA matches it firmly. Only part of the rows carry a size: once, few, many, or a class if the clone is expanded.

- TRBJ1-4 TRBD1 TRBV2 TGTGCCACGGGGACAGGTGATAATGAAAAACTGTTTTTT CATGTGDNEKLFF
- TRBJ1-2 - TRBV10-3 TGTGCCATCAGTGAGTCGGGGAACTATGGCTACACCTTC CAISESGNYGYTF
- TRBJ2-1 - TRBV2 TGTGCCAGCAGTGTAATCACGGGGAGCAATGAGCAGTTCTTC CASSVITGSNEQFF
- TRBJ1-5 - TRBV5-6 TGTGCCAGCAGCGGACGGGCAGGGAATGATCAGCCCCAGCATTTT CASSGRAGNDQPQHF
- TRBJ2-7 TRBD1 TRBV5-4 TGTGCCAGCCCCCAACCGGGACAGACGTGCTTTGTGCATTGGGAGCAGTACTTC CASPQPGQTCFVHWEQYF
- TRBJ2-2 - TRBV6-1 TGTGCCAGCAGACGGACCAGCACCGGGGAGCTGTTTTTT CASRRTSTGELFF
few TRBJ2-5 - TRBV5-1 TGCGCCAGCAGCTTGGGTAGTACAGGAGACGGAGAGACCCAGTACTTC CASSLGSTGDGETQYF
- TRBJ2-1 TRBD2 TRBV15 TGTGCCACCAGCACCCTTAGCGGGAGGGCCACTAATGAGCAGTTCTTC CATSTLSGRATNEQFF
- TRBJ2-1 - TRBV7-9 TGTGCCAGCAGCCAAAAAGGGGACACGCTTTACAATGAGCAGTTCTTC CASSQKGDTLYNEQFF
- TRBJ2-2 - TRBV25-1 TGTGCCAGCAGTGGTAGGGGCACCGGGGAGCTGTTTTTT CASSGRGTGELFF
- TRBJ2-1 - TRBV5-4 TGTGCCAGCAGCTTGGATCTGGGTAGCGGCAATGAGCAGTTCTTC CASSLDLGSGNEQFF
- TRBJ2-3 TRBD2 TRBV12-5 TGTGCTAGTGGATCCCGGACAAAAGTAGCGGGAGGGCCTGATGAGGGAGATACGCAGTATTTT CASGSRTKVAGGPDEGDTQYF
few TRBJ2-1 - TRBV7-3 TGTGCCAGCAGCTTAACGACCGGGACCAGGGCGTTCTTC CASSLTTGTRAFF
- TRBJ1-2 - TRBV6-1 TGTGCCAGCACCGTACAGGGAAACTATGGCTACACCTTC CASTVQGNYGYTF
- TRBJ1-2 TRBD1 TRBV10-2 TGCGCCAGCAGTGTTATCAGGGGGGCCAACTATGGCTACACCTTC CASSVIRGANYGYTF